The clone carrying this T cell receptor beta chain was seen a handful of times. This sample stems from a study of blood T cell repertoires in COVID-19. The overall study: Acute-phase and convalescent COVID-19 samples originated in the United States, Italy and Spain. In each case, the material was cDNA or gDNA derived from T cells, B-cell-depleted T cells, or PBMCs.

Data came from immunoSEQ multiplex PCR; TCRdb stores just in-frame clones and leaves some out. The sample yields about 49,000 clones, 82% seen once. Losses at the gene ends were 2 bases for V and 4 bases for J; bases not matched to a gene: 7. In germline, CDR1 is MNHNS, CDR2 SASEGT. The length of the CDR3 is 15 residues. V is TRBV6-1 and J is TRBJ1-1, with 7 bases lining up with TRBD1. The clonotype was recovered from a woman aged 55-70 years with acute or convalescent COVID-19. The specimen was peripheral blood. CDR3 nucleotide sequence: TGTGCCAGCAGTGAATTCAGGGACAGCTCCACTGAAGCTTTCTTT. Protein product: CASSEFRDSSTEAFF.